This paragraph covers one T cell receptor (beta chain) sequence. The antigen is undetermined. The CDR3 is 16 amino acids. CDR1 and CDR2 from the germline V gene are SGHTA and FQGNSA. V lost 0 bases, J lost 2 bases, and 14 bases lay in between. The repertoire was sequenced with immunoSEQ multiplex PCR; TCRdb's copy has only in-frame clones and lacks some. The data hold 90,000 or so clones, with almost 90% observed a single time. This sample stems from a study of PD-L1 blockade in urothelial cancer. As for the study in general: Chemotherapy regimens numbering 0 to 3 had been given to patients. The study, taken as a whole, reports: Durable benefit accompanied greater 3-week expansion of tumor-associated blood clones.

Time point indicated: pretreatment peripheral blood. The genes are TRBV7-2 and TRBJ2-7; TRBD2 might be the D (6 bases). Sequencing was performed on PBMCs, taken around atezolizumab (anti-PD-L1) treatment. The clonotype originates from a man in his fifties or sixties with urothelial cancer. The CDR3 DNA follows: TGTGCCAGCAGCTTAGCGGGGAGGCGGGGAACCTACGAGCAGTACTTC. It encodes CASSLAGRRGTYEQYF.